This T cell receptor beta chain was identified in a study of blood T cell repertoires in COVID-19. Overall study: Sources were T cells, B-cell-depleted T cells, or PBMCs; the material itself was cDNA or gDNA.

Original processing methods: Estimates of nucleated cell counts were drawn from the amplification of reference gene primers. Some clones are missing from TCRdb's copy, which holds only in-frame ones; the method was immunoSEQ multiplex PCR. Clone size and V and J calls were adopted from that table, with D and trimming inferred from the DNA. The sample consists of under 300,000 clones, around nine tenths of them appearing once. This clone is a singleton in its sample. The CDR3 has 16 residues. The V end was cut by 3 bases, the J end by 5 bases, with 18 bases between. Per the germline V gene, CDR1 is SGHNT and CDR2 is YYREEE (reference sequence).

This receptor was identified in a woman between 35 and 50 years old who had recovered from COVID-19. The material sequenced was peripheral blood. The chain combines TRBV5-4 with TRBJ2-1; TRBD2 might be the D (6 bases). CDR3 residues: CASSSPGRRTNNEQFF. Here the CDR3 DNA reads TGTGCCAGCAGCTCCCCGGGGAGGAGGACAAACAATGAGCAGTTCTTC.